The clone carrying this T cell receptor beta chain was seen repeatedly, ten times or more. Its antigen is still unknown. The junction had 6 bases not matched to a gene; V was cut back by 1 base and J by 6 bases. CDR3 length equals 15 residues. 5'RACE template switching added a universal primer site and UMIs to TCR cDNA. TCRdb redid the calling of the 5' RACE reads with MiXCR, one entry per CDR3 protein. The table shows some 250,000 distinct CDR3 sequences, with more than 3.5% occurring only once. The sample belongs to a study of T cells after yellow fever vaccination. Overall study results and limits: Researchers cautioned that FACS-sorted repertoires could harbor abundant clonotypes contaminating from the bulk population. Most primary-vaccination clones reappeared after the booster (96% CD4, about 88% CD8). Some clonotypes, a small share, were shared between CD4 and CD8 compartments.

The clonotype comes from a man between 18 and 35 years old who received the YFV17D yellow fever vaccine. The genes are TRBV12-3 or TRBV12-4 and TRBJ2-1; 7 bases line up with TRBD2. The sample here was PBMCs, taken 15 days after the yellow fever booster vaccination. The CDR3 is CASSLGTRRGNEQFF. In DNA form, the CDR3 reads TGTGCCAGCAGTTTAGGGACTAGGAGGGGCAATGAGCAGTTCTTC.